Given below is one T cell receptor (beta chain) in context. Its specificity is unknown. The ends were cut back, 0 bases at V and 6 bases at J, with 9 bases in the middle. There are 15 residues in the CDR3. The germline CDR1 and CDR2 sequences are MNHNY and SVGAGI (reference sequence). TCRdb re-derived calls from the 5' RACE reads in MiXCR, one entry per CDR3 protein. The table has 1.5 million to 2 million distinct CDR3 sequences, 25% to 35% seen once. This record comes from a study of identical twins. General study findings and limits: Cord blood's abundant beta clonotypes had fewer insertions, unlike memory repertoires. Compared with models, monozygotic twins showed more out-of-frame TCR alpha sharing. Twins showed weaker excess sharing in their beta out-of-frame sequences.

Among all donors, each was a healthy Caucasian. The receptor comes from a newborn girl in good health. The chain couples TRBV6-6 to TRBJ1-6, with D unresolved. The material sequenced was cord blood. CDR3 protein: CASSYSDGGNSPLHF. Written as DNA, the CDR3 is TGTGCCAGCAGTTACTCGGACGGCGGTAATTCACCCCTCCACTTT.